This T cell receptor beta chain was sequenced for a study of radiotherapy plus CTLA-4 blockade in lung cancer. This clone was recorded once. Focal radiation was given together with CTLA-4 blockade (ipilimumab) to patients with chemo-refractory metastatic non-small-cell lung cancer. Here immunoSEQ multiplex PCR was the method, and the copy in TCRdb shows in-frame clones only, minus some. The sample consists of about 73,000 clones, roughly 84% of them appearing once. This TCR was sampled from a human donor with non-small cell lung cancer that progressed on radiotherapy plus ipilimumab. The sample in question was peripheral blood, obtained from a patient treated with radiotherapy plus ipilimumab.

The CDR3 DNA follows: TGTGCCAGCAGTGACGGAAGCAATGAGCAGTTCTTC. It codes for CASSDGSNEQFF. V usage is TRBV6-4 and J usage is TRBJ2-1; D not certain. The CDR3 is 12 amino acids. Germline V lookup: CDR1 MRHNA, CDR2 SNTAGT. The germline V and J ends were trimmed by 2 bases and 6 bases, with 5 bases remaining between them.